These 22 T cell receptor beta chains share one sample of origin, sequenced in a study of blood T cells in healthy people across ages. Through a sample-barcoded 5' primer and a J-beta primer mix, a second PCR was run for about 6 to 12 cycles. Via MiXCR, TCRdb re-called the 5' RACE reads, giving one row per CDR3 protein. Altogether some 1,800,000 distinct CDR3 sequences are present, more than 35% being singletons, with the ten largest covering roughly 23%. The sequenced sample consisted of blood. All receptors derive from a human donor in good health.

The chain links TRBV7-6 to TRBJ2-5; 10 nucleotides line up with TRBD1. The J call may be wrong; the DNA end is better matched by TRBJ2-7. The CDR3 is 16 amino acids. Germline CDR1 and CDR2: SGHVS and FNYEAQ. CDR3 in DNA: TGTGCCAGCAGCCGAAACTCTCTGGGACAGGGGAACGAGCAGTACTTC. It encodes CASSRNSLGQGNEQYF.

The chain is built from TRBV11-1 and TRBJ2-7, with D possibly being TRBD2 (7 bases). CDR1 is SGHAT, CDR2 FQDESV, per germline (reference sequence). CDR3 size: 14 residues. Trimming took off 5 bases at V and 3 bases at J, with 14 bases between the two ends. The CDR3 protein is CASSPGGLDYEQYF. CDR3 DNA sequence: TGTGCCAGCAGCCCGGGGGGCCTTGACTACGAGCAGTACTTC.

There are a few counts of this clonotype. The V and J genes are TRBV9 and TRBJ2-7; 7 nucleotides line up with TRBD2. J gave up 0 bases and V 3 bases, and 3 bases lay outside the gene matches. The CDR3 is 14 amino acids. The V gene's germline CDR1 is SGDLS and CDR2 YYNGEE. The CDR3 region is CASSDRDYSYEQYF. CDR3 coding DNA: TGTGCCAGCAGCGACCGGGACTACTCCTACGAGCAGTACTTC.

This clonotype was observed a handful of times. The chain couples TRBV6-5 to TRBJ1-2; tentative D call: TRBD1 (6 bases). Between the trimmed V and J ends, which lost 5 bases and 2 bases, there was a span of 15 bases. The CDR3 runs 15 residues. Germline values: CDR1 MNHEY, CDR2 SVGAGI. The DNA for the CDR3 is TGTGCCAGCAGTCCCCCGACAGGATCCAACTATGGCTACACCTTC. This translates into CASSPPTGSNYGYTF.

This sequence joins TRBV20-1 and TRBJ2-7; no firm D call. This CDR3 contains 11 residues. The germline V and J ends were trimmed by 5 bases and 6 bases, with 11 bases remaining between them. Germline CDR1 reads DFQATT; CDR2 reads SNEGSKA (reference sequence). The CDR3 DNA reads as TGCAGTGCTCCCGAAGTTCGCGAGCAGTACTTC. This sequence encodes CSAPEVREQYF.

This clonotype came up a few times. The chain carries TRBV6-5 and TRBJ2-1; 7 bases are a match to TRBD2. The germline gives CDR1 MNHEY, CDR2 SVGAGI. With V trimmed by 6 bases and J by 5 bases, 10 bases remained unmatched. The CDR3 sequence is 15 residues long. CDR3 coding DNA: TGTGCCAGCAGCCGAATAGCGGGTAGTCACAATGAGCAGTTCTTC. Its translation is CASSRIAGSHNEQFF.

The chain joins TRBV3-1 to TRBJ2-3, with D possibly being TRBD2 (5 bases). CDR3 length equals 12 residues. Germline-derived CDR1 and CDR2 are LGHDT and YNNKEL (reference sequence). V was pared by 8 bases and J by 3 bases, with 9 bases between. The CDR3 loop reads CASLSGTDTQYF. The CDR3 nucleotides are TGTGCCAGCCTGTCGGGAACAGATACGCAGTATTTT.

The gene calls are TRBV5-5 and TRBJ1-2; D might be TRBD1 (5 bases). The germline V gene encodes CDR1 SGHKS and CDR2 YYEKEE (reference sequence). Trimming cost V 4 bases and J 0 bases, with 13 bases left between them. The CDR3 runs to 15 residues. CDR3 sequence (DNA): TGTGCCAGCAGCCCCCGACAGCCTACTAACTATGGCTACACCTTC. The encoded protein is CASSPRQPTNYGYTF. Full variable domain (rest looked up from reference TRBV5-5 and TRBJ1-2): DAGVTQSPTHLIKTRGQQVTLRCSPISGHKSVSWYQQVLGQGPQFIFQYYEKEERGRGNFPDRFSARQFPNYSSELNVNALLLGDSALYLCASSPRQPTNYGYTFGSGTRLTVV.

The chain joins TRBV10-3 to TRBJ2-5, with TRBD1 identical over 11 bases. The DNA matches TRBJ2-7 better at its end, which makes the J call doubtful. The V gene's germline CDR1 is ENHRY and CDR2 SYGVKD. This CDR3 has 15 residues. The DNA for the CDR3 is TGTGCCATCAGTGGGTCTGGACAGGGGGCCTCCGAGCAGTACTTC. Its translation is CAISGSGQGASEQYF.

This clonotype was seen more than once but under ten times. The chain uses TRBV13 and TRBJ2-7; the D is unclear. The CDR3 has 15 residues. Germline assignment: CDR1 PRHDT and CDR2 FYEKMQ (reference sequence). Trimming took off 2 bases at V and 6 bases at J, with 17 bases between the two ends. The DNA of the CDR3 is TGTGCCAGCAGCTTACGAAGCTCGGGTCCGATCGAGCAGTACTTC. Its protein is CASSLRSSGPIEQYF. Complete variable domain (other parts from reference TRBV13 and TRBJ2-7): AAGVIQSPRHLIKEKRETATLKCYPIPRHDTVYWYQQGPGQDPQFLISFYEKMQSDKGSIPDRFSAQQFSDYHSELNMSSLELGDSALYFCASSLRSSGPIEQYFGPGTRLTVT.

CDR3 residues: CSVVYLYGYTF. The CDR3 nucleotides read TGCAGCGTTGTCTATCTTTATGGCTACACCTTC. The chain employs TRBV29-1 and TRBJ1-2; D remains unclear. V shed 4 bases and J shed 5 bases, with 8 bases lying between them. Germline lookup yields CDR1 SQVTM and CDR2 ANQGSEA. The CDR3 covers 11 residues. Full variable domain (remainder filled in from reference TRBV29-1 and TRBJ1-2): SAVISQKPSRDICQRGTSLTIQCQVDSQVTMMFWYRQQPGQSLTLIATANQGSEATYESGFVIDKFPISRPNLTFSTLTVSNMSPEDSSIYLCSVVYLYGYTFGSGTRLTVV.

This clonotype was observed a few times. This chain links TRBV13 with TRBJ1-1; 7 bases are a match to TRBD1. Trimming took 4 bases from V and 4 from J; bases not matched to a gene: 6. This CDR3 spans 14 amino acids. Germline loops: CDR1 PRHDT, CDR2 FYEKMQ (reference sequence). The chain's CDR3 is CASSSETGSTEAFF. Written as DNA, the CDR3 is TGTGCCAGCAGCTCAGAGACAGGGTCCACTGAAGCTTTCTTT.

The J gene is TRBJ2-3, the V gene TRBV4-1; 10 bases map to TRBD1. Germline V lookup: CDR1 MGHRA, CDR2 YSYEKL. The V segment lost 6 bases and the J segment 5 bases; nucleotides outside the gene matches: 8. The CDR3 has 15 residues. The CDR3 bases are TGCGCCAGCAGTCTAGACAGGGGGCGAGTAGATACGCAGTATTTT. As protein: CASSLDRGRVDTQYF.

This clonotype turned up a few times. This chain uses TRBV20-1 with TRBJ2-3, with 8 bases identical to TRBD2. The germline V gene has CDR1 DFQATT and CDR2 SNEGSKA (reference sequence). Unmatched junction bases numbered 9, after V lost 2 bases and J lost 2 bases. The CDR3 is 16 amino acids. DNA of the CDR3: TGCAGTGCTAGAAGGTTTGGGCGGGGGGTCACAGATACGCAGTATTTT. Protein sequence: CSARRFGRGVTDTQYF.

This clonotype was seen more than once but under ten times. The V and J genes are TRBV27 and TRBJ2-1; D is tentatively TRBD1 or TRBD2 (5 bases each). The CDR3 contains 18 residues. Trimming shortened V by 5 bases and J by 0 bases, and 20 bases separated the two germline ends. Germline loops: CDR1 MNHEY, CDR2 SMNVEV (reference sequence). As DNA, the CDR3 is TGTGCCAGCAGTCCCTCATTATACAGGAGGAGCTCCTACAATGAGCAGTTCTTC. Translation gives CASSPSLYRRSSYNEQFF.

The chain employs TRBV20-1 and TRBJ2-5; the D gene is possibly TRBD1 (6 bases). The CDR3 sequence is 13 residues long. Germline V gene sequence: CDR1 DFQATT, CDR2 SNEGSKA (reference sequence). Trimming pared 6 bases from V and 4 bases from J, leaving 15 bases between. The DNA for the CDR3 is TGCAGTGCCCTACACAGGGTTGGAGAGACCCAGTACTTC. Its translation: CSALHRVGETQYF.

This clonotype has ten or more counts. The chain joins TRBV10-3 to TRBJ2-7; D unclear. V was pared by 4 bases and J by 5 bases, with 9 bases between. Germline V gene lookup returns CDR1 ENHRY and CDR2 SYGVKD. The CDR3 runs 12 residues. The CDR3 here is CAISAFMDEQYF. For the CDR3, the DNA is TGTGCCATCAGTGCCTTTATGGACGAGCAGTACTTC.

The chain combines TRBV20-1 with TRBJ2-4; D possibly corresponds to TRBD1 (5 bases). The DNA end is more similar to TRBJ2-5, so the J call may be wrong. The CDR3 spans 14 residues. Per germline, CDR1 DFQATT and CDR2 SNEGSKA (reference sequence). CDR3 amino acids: CSARAGGRVETQYF. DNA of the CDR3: TGCAGTGCTAGAGCCGGCGGCAGGGTGGAGACCCAGTACTTC.

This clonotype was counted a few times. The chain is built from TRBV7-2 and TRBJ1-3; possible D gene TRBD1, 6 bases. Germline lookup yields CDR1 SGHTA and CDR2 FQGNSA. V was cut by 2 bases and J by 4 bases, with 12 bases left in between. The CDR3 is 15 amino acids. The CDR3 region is CASSLLTGPGNTIYF. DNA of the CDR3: TGTGCCAGCAGCTTACTAACAGGGCCGGGAAACACCATATATTTT.

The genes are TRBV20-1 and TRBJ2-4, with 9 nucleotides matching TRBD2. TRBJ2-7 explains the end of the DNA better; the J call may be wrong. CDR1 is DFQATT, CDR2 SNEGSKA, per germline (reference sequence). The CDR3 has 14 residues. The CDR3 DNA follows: TGCAGTGCTAGTGGGCGGGGGGGTCCCTACGAGCAGTACTTC. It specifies CSASGRGGPYEQYF.

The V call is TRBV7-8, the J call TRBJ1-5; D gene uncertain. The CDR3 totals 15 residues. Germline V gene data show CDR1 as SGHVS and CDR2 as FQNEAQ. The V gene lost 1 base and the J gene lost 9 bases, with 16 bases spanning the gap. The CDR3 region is CASSLDMSSGRPQHF. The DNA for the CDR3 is TGTGCCAGCAGCTTAGATATGTCGAGCGGTAGGCCCCAGCATTTT.

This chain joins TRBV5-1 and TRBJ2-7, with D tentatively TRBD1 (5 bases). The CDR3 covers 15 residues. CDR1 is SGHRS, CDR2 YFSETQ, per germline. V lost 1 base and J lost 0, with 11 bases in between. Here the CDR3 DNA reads TGCGCCAGCAGCTTGAGACCCGACAGCTCCTACGAGCAGTACTTC. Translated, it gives CASSLRPDSSYEQYF.